This T cell receptor beta chain was identified in a study of blood T cell repertoires in COVID-19. This CDR3 region has 14 residues. The V gene's germline CDR1 is SGHTS and CDR2 YDEGEE. V shed 4 bases, J shed 0 bases, and the junction held 4 bases outside the gene matches. Using immunoSEQ multiplex PCR, the repertoire was profiled, and TCRdb retains in-frame clones only, with some absent. The table records almost 70,000 clones, 79% of them present only once. The genes are TRBV5-8 and TRBJ2-7; 7 bases are a match to TRBD1. The sample comprised peripheral blood. The receptor's source is a man aged 55-75 years with acute or convalescent COVID-19. This CDR3 is CASSPRTGSYEQYF. CDR3 bases: TGTGCCAGCAGCCCCCGGACAGGCTCCTACGAGCAGTACTTC.